This T cell receptor (beta chain) was profiled in a study of T cell responses to AZD1222 COVID-19 vaccine. Study-level points and caveats: Only a handful of AZD1222 recipients, several in all, had baseline seropositivity. After the peak T cell response, and only then, were repertoires sampled.

In the case of this clone: Its target is not known.

TCRdb's table, derived via immunoSEQ multiplex PCR, lists solely in-frame clones and lacks some. The data hold roughly 120,000 clones, with around nine tenths observed a single time. The receptor was isolated from an adult who received the AZD1222 COVID-19 vaccine. The sequencing here drew on peripheral blood, taken 28 days after the second AZD1222 dose.

CDR3 in DNA: TGTGCCACCAGCGGTCAAGTCCTGACTTTC. This codes for CATSGQVLTF. This chain uses TRBV15 with TRBJ2-6; D remains ambiguous. V lost 5 bases and J 13 bases, leaving 6 bases between the germline ends. This CDR3 region has 10 residues. Germline CDR1 and CDR2: LNHNV and YYDKDF (reference sequence).